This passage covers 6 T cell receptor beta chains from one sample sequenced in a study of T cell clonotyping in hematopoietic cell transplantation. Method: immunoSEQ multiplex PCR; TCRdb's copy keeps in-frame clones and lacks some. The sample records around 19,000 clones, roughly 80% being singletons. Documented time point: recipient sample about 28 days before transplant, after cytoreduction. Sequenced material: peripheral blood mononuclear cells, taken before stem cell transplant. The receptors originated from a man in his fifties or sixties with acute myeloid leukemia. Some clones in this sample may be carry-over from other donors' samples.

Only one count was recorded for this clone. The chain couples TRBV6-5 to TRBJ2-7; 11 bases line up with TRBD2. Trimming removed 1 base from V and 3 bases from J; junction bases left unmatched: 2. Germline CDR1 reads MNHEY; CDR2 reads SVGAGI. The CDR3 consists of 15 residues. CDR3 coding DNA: TGTGCCAGCAGTTACTTTACTAGCGGGGGCTACGAGCAGTACTTC. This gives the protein CASSYFTSGGYEQYF.

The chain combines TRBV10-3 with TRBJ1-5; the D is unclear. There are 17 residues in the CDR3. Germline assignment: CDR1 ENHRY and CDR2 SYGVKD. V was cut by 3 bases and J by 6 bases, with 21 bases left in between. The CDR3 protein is CAISDGQLLSSGQPQHF. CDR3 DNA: TGTGCCATCAGTGATGGGCAGCTACTGTCTAGTGGTCAGCCCCAGCATTTT.

CDR3 in amino acids: CASSRDRRYGYTF. DNA for the CDR3: TGTGCCAGCAGCCGGGACAGAAGATATGGCTACACCTTC. This chain joins TRBV5-6 and TRBJ1-2, with 7 bases identical to TRBD1. Germline trimming cut 4 bases from V and 5 bases from J; bases unmatched to any gene: 5. CDR3 length: 13 amino acids. Germline CDR1 reads SGHDT; CDR2 reads YYEEEE.

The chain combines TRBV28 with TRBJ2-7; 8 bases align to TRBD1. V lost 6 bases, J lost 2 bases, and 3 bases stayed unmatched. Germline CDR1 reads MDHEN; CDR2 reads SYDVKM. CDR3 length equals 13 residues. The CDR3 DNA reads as TGTGCCAGCAGAGCGGACAGGGCCTACGAGCAGTACTTC. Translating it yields CASRADRAYEQYF.

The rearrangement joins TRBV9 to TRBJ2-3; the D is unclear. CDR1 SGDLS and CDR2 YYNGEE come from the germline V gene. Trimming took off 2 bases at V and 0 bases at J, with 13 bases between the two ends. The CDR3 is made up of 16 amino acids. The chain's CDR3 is CASSVGPSPSTDTQYF. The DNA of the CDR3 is TGTGCCAGCAGCGTTGGCCCTTCTCCTAGCACAGATACGCAGTATTTT.

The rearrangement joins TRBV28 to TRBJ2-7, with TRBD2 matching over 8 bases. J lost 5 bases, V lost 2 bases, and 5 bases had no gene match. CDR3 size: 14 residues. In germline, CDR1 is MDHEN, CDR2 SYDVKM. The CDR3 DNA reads TGTGCCAGCAGTTTAACCAGCGGGAGTGACGAGCAGTACTTC. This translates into CASSLTSGSDEQYF.